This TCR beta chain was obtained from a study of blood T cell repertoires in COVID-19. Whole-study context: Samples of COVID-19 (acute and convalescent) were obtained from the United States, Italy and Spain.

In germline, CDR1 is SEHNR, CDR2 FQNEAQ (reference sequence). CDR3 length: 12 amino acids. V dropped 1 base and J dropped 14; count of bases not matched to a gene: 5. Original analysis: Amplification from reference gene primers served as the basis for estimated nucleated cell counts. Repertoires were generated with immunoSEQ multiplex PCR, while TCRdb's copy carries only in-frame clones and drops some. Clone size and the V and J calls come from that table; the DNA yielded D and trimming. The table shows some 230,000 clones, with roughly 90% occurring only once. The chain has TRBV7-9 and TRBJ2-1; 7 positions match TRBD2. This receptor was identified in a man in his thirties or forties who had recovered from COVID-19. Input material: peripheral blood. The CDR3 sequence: CASSLGGLEEFF. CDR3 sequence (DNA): TGTGCCAGCAGCTTAGGAGGACTAGAGGAGTTCTTC.